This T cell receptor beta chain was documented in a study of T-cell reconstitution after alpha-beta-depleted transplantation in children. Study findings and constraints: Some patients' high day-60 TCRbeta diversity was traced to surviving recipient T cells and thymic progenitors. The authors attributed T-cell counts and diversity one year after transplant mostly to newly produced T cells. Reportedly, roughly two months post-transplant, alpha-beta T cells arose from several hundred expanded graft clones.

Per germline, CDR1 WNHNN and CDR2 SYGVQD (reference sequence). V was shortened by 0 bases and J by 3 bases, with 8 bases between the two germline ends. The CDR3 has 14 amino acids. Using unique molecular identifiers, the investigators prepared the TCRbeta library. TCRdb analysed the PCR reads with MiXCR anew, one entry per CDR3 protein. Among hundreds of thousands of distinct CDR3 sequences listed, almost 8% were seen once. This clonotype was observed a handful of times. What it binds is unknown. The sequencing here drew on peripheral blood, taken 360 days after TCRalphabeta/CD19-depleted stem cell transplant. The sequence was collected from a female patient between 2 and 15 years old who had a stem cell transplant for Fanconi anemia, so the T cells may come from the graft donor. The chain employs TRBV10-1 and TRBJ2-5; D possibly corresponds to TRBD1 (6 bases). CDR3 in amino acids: CASSESRDKETQYF. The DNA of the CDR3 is TGCGCCAGCAGTGAGTCGAGGGACAAAGAGACCCAGTACTTC.